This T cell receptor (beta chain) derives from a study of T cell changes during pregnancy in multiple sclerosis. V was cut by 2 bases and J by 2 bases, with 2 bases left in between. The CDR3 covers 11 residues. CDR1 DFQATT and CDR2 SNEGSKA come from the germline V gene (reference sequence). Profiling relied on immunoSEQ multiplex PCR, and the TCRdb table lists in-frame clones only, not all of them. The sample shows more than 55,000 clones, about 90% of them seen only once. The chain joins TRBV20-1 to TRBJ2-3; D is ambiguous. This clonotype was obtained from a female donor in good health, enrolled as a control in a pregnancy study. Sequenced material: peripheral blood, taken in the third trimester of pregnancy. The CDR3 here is CSARLTDTQYF. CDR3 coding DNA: TGCAGTGCTAGACTCACAGATACGCAGTATTTT.